This T cell receptor (beta chain) comes out of a study of T cells in Graves' hyperthyroidism and ophthalmopathy (dated by TCRdb to the late 2010s). For context, the study as a whole: Peripheral blood samples were taken at the time of initial diagnosis, prior to any treatment. For training and testing, the 95 to 100 patients in the discovery cohort were randomly divided in a 7:3 ratio. The paper describes TCR Vbeta CDR3 sequencing of 135 peripheral blood samples, made up of roughly 45 ophthalmopathy patients, more than 70 hyperthyroidism patients and around 17 progressor patients. To identify TCR V-J signatures that set the groups apart, the researchers used a discovery cohort of roughly 100 patients, made up of under 45 with Graves' ophthalmopathy and some 58 with stable Graves' hyperthyroidism. Once sampling was done, hyperthyroidism patients were given methimazole at a starting dose of 30 mg daily, whereas ophthalmopathy patients were given high-dose intravenous methylprednisolone. Prospective prediction of ophthalmopathy was tested in an independent validation cohort of approximately 19 hyperthyroidism patients and 15 to 17 patients who later progressed to ophthalmopathy. In addition, the study compared T-cell repertoires in thyroid tissue and in blood from six Graves' hyperthyroidism patients. Findings and caveats that apply to the study as a whole: Blood samples also contained most of the expanded thyroid clonotypes (frequency above 0.001), which suggests that blood repertoires may reflect thyroid immune responses. During validation, the model predicted progression to ophthalmopathy a median of approximately 7 months ahead of onset, with roughly 65% sensitivity and 72.22% specificity. No statistical method was used to set the sample size in advance, and investigators knew the group allocation. Ophthalmopathy was separated from stable hyperthyroidism by a 13 V-J signature model, with around 90% sensitivity and approximately 81% specificity obtained in cross-validation and 80%/75% obtained in testing.

Its CDR3 holds 12 amino acids, cysteine through phenylalanine. This entry keeps only the CDR3 DNA: 36 bases, framed from base 1. The V end loses 10 bases and the J end loses 8 bases, and a stretch of 14 bases separates them. The germline V gene (reference sequence) sets CDR1 to LNHDA and CDR2 to SQIVND. In the case of this clonotype: Its antigen target is currently unknown. Per-nucleotide qualities are absent, and no much larger clonotype sits a single base away.

The TCR beta CDR3 regions were amplified from RNA transcripts. The first round of RT-PCR for the TCR CDR3 was performed with the HTBI primer set and the Qiagen OneStep RT-PCR kit. The libraries were constructed in a second round of multiplex PCR and then size-selected and purified. The libraries were sequenced on an Illumina HiSeq2000 using paired-end 100 bp reads. The paper's processing steps were these. SOAPnuke was used to process the raw data, throwing out any read that contained adapters or uncalled bases, had a mean Phred below 15, or lacked an exact constant-primer or identifier match. COPE v1.2.5 was used to merge the high-quality paired reads, and each unique nucleotide sequence was defined as a clonotype. MiTCR v1.1 was used to align clonotypes to the IMGT TRBV, TRBD and TRBJ reference segments. The analysis included only V-J combinations with a frequency above 0.0001, which together covered 99% to 99.2% of the repertoires. A TCS score was defined as the ratio of F50 (clonal expansion) to E x V (chaos), with BLOSUM62-based TCRdist applied between CDR3 peptides within each V-J. Welch's t-statistics and random forest reduced roughly 540 V-J features to roughly 13, which were used in a naive Bayes classifier (R e1071). Using fastp trimming at Q25 and MiXCR clonotype assembly, TCRdb reanalyzed the public sequencing data and kept in-frame beta chains. Every distinct CDR3 protein forms one entry, paired with its most common genes and DNA. TCRdb's processing, not the study's, gives the V and J calls here. The sample table contains approximately 640,000 distinct CDR3 sequences; only one count was recorded for approximately 15% of them. The ten largest account for 15% to 19% of the sample.

A patient counted as having stable Graves' hyperthyroidism if no progression to ophthalmopathy occurred over 18 months of follow-up. Hyperthyroidism patients were newly diagnosed, had a disease duration of under 2 months, and were aged 18 to 65 years. The study excluded patients with uncontrolled infections, other autoimmune diseases, pregnancy or lactation. Clinical symptoms, serum thyroxine and TRAb, thyroid ultrasound, and orbital computed tomography formed the basis for the diagnoses. PBMCs were isolated from 10 ml of fresh peripheral blood by Ficoll-Paque density gradient centrifugation. Total RNA was extracted using Trizol reagent, and RNA quality was assessed on an Agilent 2100 Bioanalyzer.

The chain is encoded by TRBV19 joined to TRBJ1-4; the D gene is unclear. Sequenced material: blood. This sequence originates from a man aged 50-59 years with Graves' hyperthyroidism. The DNA sequence is given as TGTGCCACCGGACGGGTTAGGGAAAAACTGTTTTTT. It translates as CATGRVREKLFF.